Below are 25 T cell receptor beta chains sequenced from a single sample in a study of cytomegalovirus exposure and HLA in healthy donors. Researchers ran the PCR with 60 Vbeta and 13 Jbeta primers. TCRdb's copy holds only in-frame clones and misses some; the assay was immunoSEQ multiplex PCR. The repertoire holds 80,000 or so clones, with about 75% as singletons. The sequenced sample consisted of PBMCs. Source of these receptors: a man aged 55 to 69 in good health and CMV-seropositive.

The chain recombines TRBV18 with TRBJ2-3, with no clear D. Germline CDR1 reads KGHSH; CDR2 reads LQKENI. There are 14 residues in the CDR3. V lost 2 bases and J lost 0, with 6 bases in between. CDR3 bases: TGTGCCAGCTCACCAGTAGATAGCACAGATACGCAGTATTTT. Protein product: CASSPVDSTDTQYF.

The chain joins TRBV7-9 to TRBJ2-5; possibly TRBD1 for D (5 bases). Germline V gene data show CDR1 as SEHNR and CDR2 as FQNEAQ (reference sequence). The V end lost 1 base, the J end lost 2 bases, and 8 bases lay between the germline ends. CDR3 size: 14 residues. The CDR3 DNA reads as TGTGCCAGCAGCTTAGGGCAGGGTCAAGAGACCCAGTACTTC. Translating it yields CASSLGQGQETQYF.

The chain carries TRBV6-1 and TRBJ1-5; 8 bases line up with TRBD1. The CDR3 is 13 amino acids. Germline lookup yields CDR1 MNHNS and CDR2 SASEGT. V lost 4 bases, J lost 5 bases, and 1 base stayed unmatched. The CDR3 DNA sequence: TGTGCCAGCAGTGTGACAGGGGATCAGCCCCAGCATTTT. Its protein product is CASSVTGDQPQHF.

The V call is TRBV7-2, the J call TRBJ2-7; 7 bases map to TRBD2. This CDR3 contains 14 residues. Germline CDR1 is SGHTA and CDR2 is FQGNSA. With 1 base clipped from V and 6 bases from J, the junction kept 6 bases outside the gene matches. DNA of the CDR3: TGTGCCAGCAGCTTAGGGCTAGCGGCCCCCGAGCAGTACTTC. It specifies CASSLGLAAPEQYF.

The gene calls are TRBV7-7 and TRBJ2-5, with 9 bases that match TRBD1. Germline CDR1 and CDR2: SSHAT and FNYEAQ (reference sequence). With V trimmed by 5 bases and J by 5 bases, 9 bases remained unmatched. The CDR3 contains 15 residues. CDR3 protein: CASSPQGASEETQYF. CDR3 sequence (DNA): TGTGCCAGCAGCCCACAGGGGGCGTCGGAGGAGACCCAGTACTTC.

CDR3 in amino acids: CAWIRLRDTSYEQYF. Here the CDR3 DNA reads TGTGCCTGGATTCGCCTCCGGGACACCTCCTACGAGCAGTACTTC. The gene calls are TRBV30 and TRBJ2-7; TRBD1 is a possible D gene (6 bases). This CDR3 region has 15 residues. Trimming stripped 4 bases from V and 0 bases from J, with 16 bases between. Germline CDR1 GTSNPN, CDR2 SVGIG (reference sequence).

This clone was seen only once. The chain combines TRBV5-6 with TRBJ2-7; 10 bases line up with TRBD2. The germline gives CDR1 SGHDT, CDR2 YYEEEE. Trimming removed 4 bases from V and 3 bases from J; junction bases left unmatched: 7. The CDR3 covers 15 residues. The chain's CDR3 is CASSKGLAIGYEQYF. The CDR3 region has the DNA TGTGCCAGCAGCAAGGGACTAGCGATAGGCTACGAGCAGTACTTC.

This chain uses TRBV5-1 with TRBJ2-5, with D possibly being TRBD1 (5 bases). V was cut by 7 bases and J by 3 bases, with 13 bases left in between. This CDR3 region has 13 residues. The germline gives CDR1 SGHRS, CDR2 YFSETQ. CDR3 coding DNA: TGCGCCAGCGGCTCGGACACGGAAGAGACCCAGTACTTC. Protein sequence: CASGSDTEETQYF.

The chain is built from TRBV7-3 and TRBJ2-3; 9 positions match TRBD2. This CDR3 is 16 amino acids long. J gave up 1 base and V 1 base, and 3 bases lay outside the gene matches. The germline V gene has CDR1 SGHTA and CDR2 FQGTGA. The CDR3 sequence is CASSLSPSGGTDTQYF. DNA of the CDR3: TGTGCCAGCAGCTTAAGCCCTAGCGGGGGCACAGATACGCAGTATTTT.

V is TRBV19 and J is TRBJ1-1; 9 nucleotides agree with TRBD1. The ends lost 6 bases at V and 0 bases at J; junction bases unmatched: 5. In germline, CDR1 is LNHDA, CDR2 SQIVND (reference sequence). The CDR3 extends over 15 amino acids. The CDR3 loop is CASSAGQGMNTEAFF. The CDR3 bases are TGTGCCAGTAGCGCGGGACAGGGCATGAACACTGAAGCTTTCTTT.

The DNA of the CDR3 is TGTGCCAGCAGCAAACTCACCGGGACTAGCGGGGGGGCGGAGACCCAGTACTTC. The encoded protein is CASSKLTGTSGGAETQYF. V usage is TRBV13 and J usage is TRBJ2-5, with TRBD2 matching 16 bases. The CDR3 is 18 amino acids. CDR1 is PRHDT and CDR2 is FYEKMQ in the germline V gene (reference sequence). After removal of 5 bases from V and 5 bases from J, the junction contained 11 bases not matched to a gene.

The chain carries TRBV6-6 and TRBJ2-5; weak D call: TRBD2 (6 bases). V lost 0 bases, J lost 2 bases, and 7 bases lay in between. The CDR3 loop spans 14 amino acids. Germline V CDR1 and CDR2: MNHNY, SVGAGI (reference sequence). CDR3 residues: CASSYSGGQETQYF. CDR3 nucleotides: TGTGCCAGCAGTTACTCGGGAGGACAAGAGACCCAGTACTTC.

V usage is TRBV6-1 and J usage is TRBJ1-2; tentatively, D is TRBD1 (6 bases). From germline, CDR1 is MNHNS and CDR2 SASEGT. The CDR3 extends over 14 amino acids. V was pared by 6 bases and J by 2 bases, with 13 bases between. CDR3 protein: CASRYRAMNYGYTF. The CDR3 DNA reads TGTGCCAGCAGGTACAGGGCCATGAACTATGGCTACACCTTC.

V gene TRBV6-4 combines with J gene TRBJ2-3; 7 bases fit TRBD2. Germline CDR1 reads MRHNA; CDR2 reads SNTAGT. This CDR3 spans 13 amino acids. With V trimmed by 10 bases and J by 3 bases, 7 bases remained unmatched. The CDR3 sequence: CAMGGSGTDTQYF. CDR3 DNA: TGTGCCATGGGGGGGTCGGGGACAGATACGCAGTATTTT.

The rearrangement joins TRBV7-2 to TRBJ1-4, with D maybe TRBD1 (6 bases). The CDR3 contains 14 residues. The V end lost 3 bases, the J end lost 7 bases, and 12 bases lay between the germline ends. Germline V gives CDR1 SGHTA, CDR2 FQGNSA. CDR3 bases: TGTGCCAGCAGCTTCAGGGGAAGTAGTGAAAAACTGTTTTTT. It is translated as CASSFRGSSEKLFF.

The chain carries TRBV30 and TRBJ2-3; D possibly corresponds to TRBD2 (6 bases). Germline V gene lookup returns CDR1 GTSNPN and CDR2 SVGIG (reference sequence). The length of the CDR3 is 16 residues. Trimming pared 0 bases from V and 2 bases from J, leaving 15 bases between. Written as DNA, the CDR3 is TGTGCCTGGAGTGTACTATCGGGGGTACCCACAGATACGCAGTATTTT. Amino acids: CAWSVLSGVPTDTQYF.

The chain carries TRBV19 and TRBJ2-5, with TRBD1 identical over 7 bases. The germline CDR1 and CDR2 sequences are LNHDA and SQIVND (reference sequence). The J segment lost 2 bases and the V segment lost 6 bases, leaving 9 bases of the junction unmatched. This CDR3 region has 15 residues. DNA of the CDR3: TGTGCCAGTAGCAATCGACCGGGACAGCAAGAGACCCAGTACTTC. Translation: CASSNRPGQQETQYF.

V and J are TRBV19 and TRBJ1-5, with TRBD1 matching 10 bases. The CDR3 length is 16 residues. With 5 bases clipped from V and 7 bases from J, the junction kept 11 bases outside the gene matches. CDR1 and CDR2 (germline): LNHDA, SQIVND (reference sequence). In DNA form, the CDR3 reads TGTGCCAGTAGTCCCCCCGGGACAGGGGAGGGACAGCCCCAGCATTTT. It codes for CASSPPGTGEGQPQHF.

This chain uses TRBV18 with TRBJ1-5; D is unclear. Per germline, CDR1 KGHSH and CDR2 LQKENI. V gave up 6 bases and J gave up 0 bases, with 9 bases separating them. CDR3 size: 14 residues. CDR3 amino acids: CASSITLSNQPQHF. The DNA for the CDR3 is TGTGCCAGCTCCATTACTCTTAGCAATCAGCCCCAGCATTTT.

This clone occurred a few times. The chain carries TRBV5-5 and TRBJ1-4, with 7 bases fitting TRBD1. The junction had 2 bases not matched to a gene; V was cut back by 5 bases and J by 1 base. Germline V gives CDR1 SGHKS, CDR2 YYEKEE (reference sequence). The length of the CDR3 is 14 residues. The CDR3 region has the DNA TGTGCCAGCAGGAGGACAGGAACTAATGAAAAACTGTTTTTT. This sequence encodes CASRRTGTNEKLFF.

This clone has just a few counts. This chain uses TRBV10-3 with TRBJ2-1; possibly TRBD1 for D (5 bases). Looked up from germline, CDR1 is ENHRY and CDR2 is SYGVKD. The CDR3 is 14 amino acids. V lost 8 bases to trimming and J lost 7 bases, with 18 bases between them. CDR3 residues: CAIRHYDSPNEQFF. The CDR3, as DNA: TGTGCCATCCGGCATTACGACAGTCCGAATGAGCAGTTCTTC.

This clone was found once. J is TRBJ1-2 and V is TRBV5-4; no reliable D call. The CDR3 covers 12 residues. Germline CDR1 SGHNT, CDR2 YYREEE (reference sequence). V lost 0 bases to trimming and J lost 5 bases, with 5 bases between them. CDR3 in amino acids: CASSLESYGYTF. The CDR3 nucleotides are TGTGCCAGCAGCTTGGAGAGTTATGGCTACACCTTC. The full variable domain, its missing parts supplied by reference TRBV5-4 and TRBJ1-2, is ETGVTQSPTHLIKTRGQQVTLRCSSQSGHNTVSWYQQALGQGPQFIFQYYREEENGRGNFPPRFSGLQFPNYSSELNVNALELDDSALYLCASSLESYGYTFGSGTRLTVV.

CDR3 protein: CASSEGRGRGELFF. The CDR3 nucleotides read TGTGCCAGCAGCGAGGGGAGGGGGAGAGGGGAGCTGTTTTTT. The rearrangement uses TRBV7-2 and TRBJ2-2; tentatively, D is TRBD2 (7 bases). Per the germline V gene, CDR1 is SGHTA and CDR2 is FQGNSA. V was trimmed by 5 bases and J by 8 bases, leaving 15 bases between them. The CDR3 sequence is 14 residues long.

J is TRBJ1-1 and V is TRBV4-1; D is uncertain. Trimming stripped 4 bases from V and 0 bases from J, with 12 bases between. This CDR3 region has 15 residues. Per germline, CDR1 MGHRA and CDR2 YSYEKL. The CDR3 nucleotides are TGCGCCAGCAGCCCCCAGTTTGCCGTGAACACTGAAGCTTTCTTT. Amino acid sequence: CASSPQFAVNTEAFF.

This clone was counted once. The chain uses TRBV7-9 and TRBJ1-6, with 7 bases fitting TRBD1. J lost 9 bases, V lost 4 bases, and 6 bases had no gene match. The CDR3 sequence is 14 residues long. In germline, CDR1 is SEHNR, CDR2 FQNEAQ (reference sequence). This chain's CDR3 is CASSSDRWSSPLHF. For the CDR3, the DNA is TGTGCCAGCAGCTCGGACAGGTGGAGTTCACCCCTCCACTTT.